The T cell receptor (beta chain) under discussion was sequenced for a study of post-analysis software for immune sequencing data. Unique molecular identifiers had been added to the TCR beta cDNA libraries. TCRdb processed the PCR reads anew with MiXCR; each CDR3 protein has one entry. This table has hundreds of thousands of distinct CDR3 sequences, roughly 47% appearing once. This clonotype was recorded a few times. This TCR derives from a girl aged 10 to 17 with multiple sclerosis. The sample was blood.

CDR3 residues: CSAKKGLAGGNEQFF. CDR3 sequence (DNA): TGCAGTGCAAAGAAGGGGCTAGCGGGAGGAAATGAGCAGTTCTTC. V gene TRBV20-1 combines with J gene TRBJ2-1; TRBD2 matches 11 bases. CDR3 size: 15 residues. Losses at the gene ends were 6 bases for V and 7 bases for J; bases not matched to a gene: 11. Germline V CDR1 and CDR2: DFQATT, SNEGSKA (reference sequence).